Following are 16 T cell receptor beta chains from one sample sequenced in a study of T-cell memory formation after mild COVID-19. TCRdb reprocessed the 5' RACE reads with MiXCR, giving one entry per CDR3 protein. The data contain 100,000 to 150,000 distinct CDR3 sequences, roughly 6% of them singletons. Specimen: PBMCs or a T cell subset sorted from them (not recorded which). The origin of the receptors is an adult woman who had mild COVID-19 (a few samples of this study predate the infection). Cell type and time point are not known.

This clonotype was found many times. V and J are TRBV12-3 or TRBV12-4 and TRBJ1-5, with 7 nucleotides matching TRBD1. The CDR3 totals 16 residues. V was clipped by 6 bases and J by 0 bases; unmatched bases: 8. CDR3 sequence reads: CASSPGQEDSNQPQHF. The CDR3 nucleotides are TGTGCCAGCAGCCCTGGACAGGAAGATAGCAATCAGCCCCAGCATTTT.

This clonotype was found a few times. This chain uses TRBV7-2 with TRBJ1-6, with D unresolved. CDR1 SGHTA and CDR2 FQGNSA come from the germline V gene. V lost 6 bases and J lost 7, with 16 bases in between. The CDR3 extends over 15 amino acids. CDR3: CASRPPSPWNSPLHF. Here the CDR3 DNA reads TGTGCCAGCAGACCCCCCTCGCCGTGGAATTCACCCCTCCACTTT. The variable domain in full, with the rest retrieved from reference TRBV7-2 and TRBJ1-6, is GAGVSQSPSNKVTEKGKDVELRCDPISGHTALYWYRQSLGQGLEFLIYFQGNSAPDKSGLPSDRFSAERTGGSVSTLTIQRTQQEDSAVYLCASRPPSPWNSPLHFGNGTRLTVT.

This rearrangement joins TRBV11-2 to TRBJ2-7; TRBD1 aligns across 8 bases. Germline V lookup: CDR1 SGHAT, CDR2 FQNNGV. After removal of 6 bases from V and 3 bases from J, the junction contained 13 bases not matched to a gene. The CDR3 has 16 residues. The CDR3 bases are TGTGCCAGCAGGGAGAGACAGGGGCAGACTTTCTACGAGCAGTACTTC. It encodes CASRERQGQTFYEQYF.

CDR3 nucleotide sequence: TGTGCCAGCAGAACCGGGACAGGGGGTACCTTTTCAATCTACAATGAGCAGTTCTTC. Protein sequence: CASRTGTGGTFSIYNEQFF. J is TRBJ2-1 and V is TRBV5-4, with TRBD1 matching 11 bases. The V gene end was trimmed by 5 bases and the J gene end by 3 bases; junction bases not matched to a gene: 16. Germline CDR1 reads SGHNT; CDR2 reads YYREEE (reference sequence). CDR3 length: 19 amino acids.

This clonotype has only a few counts. This chain links TRBV27 with TRBJ1-1; D unresolved. This CDR3 has 14 residues. Germline V gene data show CDR1 as MNHEY and CDR2 as SMNVEV (reference sequence). V lost 5 bases, J lost 0 bases, and 10 bases lay in between. In DNA, the CDR3 is TGTGCCAGCAGTCATATCGGGGTGAACACTGAAGCTTTCTTT. It specifies CASSHIGVNTEAFF.

The chain recombines TRBV7-3 with TRBJ1-6, with D maybe TRBD1 (5 bases). V dropped 11 bases and J dropped 3 bases, with 11 bases sitting between them. Looked up from germline, CDR1 is SGHTA and CDR2 is FQGTGA. There are 13 residues in the CDR3. This CDR3 reads CASRQNYNSPLHF. CDR3 nucleotides: TGTGCCTCCCGACAGAACTATAATTCACCCCTCCACTTT.

In DNA form, the CDR3 reads TGCGCCAGCAGCCAAGAGAATCCCTACGAGCAGTACTTC. This encodes CASSQENPYEQYF. The chain recombines TRBV4-1 with TRBJ2-7; no firm D call. Germline assignment: CDR1 MGHRA and CDR2 YSYEKL. Trimming took 0 bases from V and 2 from J, leaving 5 bases between them. This CDR3 is built from 13 residues.

This clonotype was counted between two and nine times. The chain links TRBV4-1 to TRBJ2-7; 12 bases are a match to TRBD2. The germline V gene has CDR1 MGHRA and CDR2 YSYEKL. After removal of 3 bases from V and 7 bases from J, the junction contained 22 bases not matched to a gene. CDR3 length equals 20 residues. The CDR3 sequence is CASSHGYWTSGESGLGEQYF. CDR3 coding DNA: TGCGCCAGCAGCCACGGTTATTGGACTAGCGGGGAGTCGGGCTTGGGAGAGCAGTACTTC.

Only a few counts were recorded for this clonotype. The V gene is TRBV29-1, the J gene TRBJ2-7; tentative D call: TRBD2 (7 bases). The CDR3 runs 17 residues. Germline V lookup: CDR1 SQVTM, CDR2 ANQGSEA. V was shortened by 4 bases and J by 5 bases, with 27 bases between the two germline ends. The CDR3 coding sequence is TGCAGCGTTGCAGGCCGAACAGGGAGGGCTATATGGGACGAGCAGTACTTC. Translation: CSVAGRTGRAIWDEQYF.

CDR3 residues: CASSWGLATNEQFF. The CDR3 bases are TGTGCCAGCAGCTGGGGACTAGCAACCAATGAGCAGTTCTTC. This chain connects TRBV7-2 to TRBJ2-1; TRBD2 matches 9 bases. Losses at the gene ends were 4 bases for V and 6 bases for J; bases not matched to a gene: 4. The CDR3 totals 14 residues. In germline, CDR1 is SGHTA, CDR2 FQGNSA.

This clonotype was seen more than once but under ten times. The chain employs TRBV20-1 and TRBJ1-1; D possibly corresponds to TRBD1 (6 bases). This CDR3 region has 12 residues. The germline V gene encodes CDR1 DFQATT and CDR2 SNEGSKA (reference sequence). Trimming cost V 6 bases and J 4 bases, with 12 bases left between them. The CDR3 is CSALTGTTEAFF. In nucleotides, the CDR3 is TGCAGTGCGTTAACAGGGACCACTGAAGCTTTCTTT.

This clonotype has ten or more counts. The chain uses TRBV6-5 and TRBJ2-7; no firm D call. CDR1 is MNHEY and CDR2 is SVGAGI in the germline V gene. V was cut by 10 bases and J by 4 bases, with 11 bases left in between. The CDR3 spans 11 residues. CDR3 amino acids: CATTLGYEQYF. The CDR3 nucleotides are TGTGCCACCACTCTGGGGTACGAGCAGTACTTC.

This clonotype has more than one count but fewer than ten. The V call is TRBV18, the J call TRBJ2-2; no clear D. Germline V lookup: CDR1 KGHSH, CDR2 LQKENI. The V end was cut by 4 bases, the J end by 7 bases, with 10 bases between. CDR3 length: 13 residues. The CDR3 DNA follows: TGTGCCAGCTCACTCCGAGCCCACGGGGAGCTGTTTTTT. It translates to CASSLRAHGELFF. Supplemented by reference TRBV18 and TRBJ2-2, the full variable domain reads NAGVMQNPRHLVRRRGQEARLRCSPMKGHSHVYWYRQLPEEGLKFMVYLQKENIIDESGMPKERFSAEFPKEGPSILRIQQVVRGDSAAYFCASSLRAHGELFFGEGSRLTVL.

The J gene is TRBJ2-1, the V gene TRBV7-8, with TRBD1 matching over 9 bases. Trimming removed 4 bases from V and 1 base from J; junction bases left unmatched: 8. The germline CDR1 and CDR2 sequences are SGHVS and FQNEAQ. The CDR3 runs to 17 residues. CDR3 bases: TGTGCCAGCAGCTCCGGGACAGGGTTAGGTTCCTACAATGAGCAGTTCTTC. It encodes CASSSGTGLGSYNEQFF.

This clonotype has just a few counts. J is TRBJ1-1 and V is TRBV12-3 or TRBV12-4; D uncertain. The ends were cut back, 2 bases at V and 2 bases at J, with 9 bases in the middle. The CDR3 extends over 14 amino acids. CDR3 region: CASSLPPANTEAFF. CDR3 DNA: TGTGCCAGCAGTTTACCCCCGGCCAACACTGAAGCTTTCTTT.

The table lists this clonotype with many counts. The chain combines TRBV5-1 with TRBJ1-1; D is possibly TRBD1 (5 bases). Trimming stripped 4 bases from V and 6 bases from J, with 10 bases between. The germline V gene has CDR1 SGHRS and CDR2 YFSETQ. The CDR3 sequence is 12 residues long. This chain's CDR3 is CASSLDTAEAFF. The CDR3 DNA is TGCGCCAGCAGCCTGGACACAGCTGAAGCTTTCTTT.